These T cell receptor beta chains were read from a single sample in a study of CD4 T cells in relation to SARS-CoV-2 and coronaviruses. These TCRs are of unknown antigen specificity. The assay was immunoSEQ multiplex PCR, and TCRdb's table has in-frame clones only and misses some. The repertoire has about 29,000 clones, roughly 76% of them found once; the top ten carry around 17%. The sequenced sample consisted of CD4+ T cells from PBMCs, cultured in vitro. The receptors stem from a human donor in good health. The CDR3 runs from the conserved cysteine through the conserved F or W. The order of the fields is J gene, V gene, D gene, CDR3 length, clone size, CDR3 protein, CDR3 DNA. D genes are given only for firm matches. Clone size is shown for a subset of rows, as once, few, many or a class of expanded clone.

TRBJ2-3 TRBV24-1 TRBD2 14 - CATSRGGYTDTQYF TGTGCCACCAGTCGCGGGGGATACACAGATACGCAGTATTTT
TRBJ1-5 TRBV7-9 TRBD1 14 - CASSSDRGNQPQHF TGTGCCAGCAGCTCGGACAGGGGAAATCAGCCCCAGCATTTT
TRBJ1-1 TRBV9 - 14 - CASSAGWGNTEAFF TGTGCCAGCAGCGCGGGGTGGGGTAACACTGAAGCTTTCTTT
TRBJ1-6 TRBV6-2/TRBV6-3 - 14 few CASSTGTPNSPLHF TGTGCCAGCAGTACCGGGACTCCTAATTCACCCCTCCACTTT
TRBJ1-2 TRBV6-2/TRBV6-3 TRBD1 12 - CASSHRQGAITF TGTGCCAGCAGCCACCGACAGGGGGCGATCACCTTC
TRBJ2-7 TRBV3-1/TRBV3-2 - 13 - CASSQDGGYEQYF TGTGCCAGCAGCCAAGATGGGGGCTACGAGCAGTACTTC
TRBJ2-2 TRBV30 - 11 - CAWGDTGELFF TGTGCCTGGGGGGATACCGGGGAGCTGTTTTTT
TRBJ2-3 TRBV6-5 - 13 - CASSPLFTDTQYF TGTGCCAGCAGTCCCCTCTTCACAGATACGCAGTATTTT
TRBJ2-7 TRBV6-5 TRBD2 15 - CASSYSAGGSYEQYF TGTGCCAGCAGTTACTCGGCGGGAGGGTCTTACGAGCAGTACTTC
TRBJ2-7 TRBV7-8 TRBD2 20 once CASSLALVGLAGRRSGEQYF TGTGCCAGCAGCTTAGCTTTAGTGGGACTAGCGGGAAGGCGATCAGGCGAGCAGTACTTC
TRBJ1-1 TRBV9 - 14 - CASSSRPGNTEAFF TGTGCCAGCAGCAGCAGACCGGGGAACACTGAAGCTTTCTTT
TRBJ2-1 TRBV18 - 13 - CASSPGLNNEQFF TGTGCCAGCTCACCCGGACTGAACAATGAGCAGTTCTTC
TRBJ1-6 TRBV19 - 14 few CASIAQGEGSPLHF TGTGCCAGTATTGCACAGGGCGAAGGATCACCCCTCCACTTT
TRBJ2-1 TRBV7-2 TRBD1 15 - CASRPGQGNTKEQFF TGTGCCAGCAGACCGGGACAGGGGAACACTAAGGAGCAGTTCTTC
TRBJ1-3 TRBV5-6 TRBD1 14 - CASSSGGGFNTIYF TGTGCCAGCAGCTCAGGGGGGGGTTTCAACACCATATATTTT
TRBJ2-2 TRBV6-5 TRBD1 14 few CASSRDRGSGELFF TGTGCCAGCAGTAGGGACAGGGGTAGCGGGGAGCTGTTTTTT
TRBJ2-7 TRBV19 - 13 - CASSIGNPYEQYF TGTGCCAGTAGTATAGGAAACCCCTACGAGCAGTACTTC
TRBJ1-5 TRBV6-1 - 16 - CASSELPPGSNQPQHF TGTGCCAGCAGTGAGCTACCCCCAGGGAGCAATCAGCCCCAGCATTTT
TRBJ2-1 TRBV5-6 - 13 - CASSSVFGDEQFF TGTGCCAGCAGCTCCGTTTTCGGGGATGAGCAGTTCTTC
TRBJ1-2 TRBV4-2 - 15 - CASSQAGDQAYGYTF TGTGCCAGCAGCCAAGCAGGGGATCAGGCCTATGGCTACACCTTC
TRBJ2-5 TRBV6-5 TRBD1 16 - CASSYSTGGGKETQYF TGTGCCAGCAGTTACTCGACAGGGGGGGGAAAAGAGACCCAGTACTTC
TRBJ2-5 TRBV19 - 12 - CASGRHQETQYF TGTGCCAGCGGCCGACATCAAGAGACCCAGTACTTC